This T cell receptor beta chain emerged from a study of regulatory and conventional T cells in RAG deficiency. At the level of the study: CID or atypical SCID patients with hypomorphic RAG mutations often have autoimmunity. Overall study results and limits: In Omenn syndrome, Treg and Tconv repertoires overlapped >85%.

Germline loops: CDR1 MDHEN, CDR2 SYDVKM. With V trimmed by 6 bases and J by 2 bases, 9 bases remained unmatched. The length of the CDR3 is 17 residues. TCRdb's copy holds only in-frame clones and misses some; the assay was immunoSEQ multiplex PCR. The repertoire holds 850 to 1,000 clones, around 82% seen once, with roughly 16% in the top ten. A remark on this clone: Antigen specificity is unknown.

What was sequenced was CD8+ T cells sorted from blood. This TCR derives from a human donor with RAG deficiency presenting as severe combined immunodeficiency. The chain employs TRBV28 and TRBJ2-6; 8 positions agree with TRBD1. The CDR3 here is CASRWTGRVPGANVLTF. The CDR3 DNA sequence: TGTGCCAGCAGGTGGACAGGGCGGGTTCCTGGGGCCAACGTCCTGACTTTC.